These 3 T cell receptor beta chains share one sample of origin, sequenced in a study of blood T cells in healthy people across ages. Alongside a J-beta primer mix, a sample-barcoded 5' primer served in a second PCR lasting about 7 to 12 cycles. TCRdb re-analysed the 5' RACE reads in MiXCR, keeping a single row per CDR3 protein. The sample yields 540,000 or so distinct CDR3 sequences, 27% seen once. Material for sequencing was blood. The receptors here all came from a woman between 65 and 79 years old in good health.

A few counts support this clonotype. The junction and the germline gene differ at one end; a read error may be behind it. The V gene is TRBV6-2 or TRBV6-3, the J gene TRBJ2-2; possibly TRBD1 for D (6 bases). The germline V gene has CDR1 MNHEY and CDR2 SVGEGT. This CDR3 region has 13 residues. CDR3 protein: CASRHTGTGELFF. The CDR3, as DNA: TGTGCCAGCAGACACACAGGGACCGGGGAGCTCTTTTTT.

The CDR3 sequence is CASSLSASGQETQYF. The DNA of the CDR3 is TGCGCCAGCAGCTTGTCCGCTAGCGGCCAAGAGACCCAGTACTTC. The chain links TRBV5-1 to TRBJ2-5; TRBD2 matches 7 bases. The germline CDR1 and CDR2 sequences are SGHRS and YFSETQ. J was trimmed by 1 base and V by 1 base; bases with no gene match: 4. The CDR3 sequence is 15 residues long.

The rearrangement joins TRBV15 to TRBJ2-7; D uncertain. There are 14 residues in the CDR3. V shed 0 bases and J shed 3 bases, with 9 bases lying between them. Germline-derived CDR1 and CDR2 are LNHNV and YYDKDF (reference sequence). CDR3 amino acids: CATSRDMAGYEQYF. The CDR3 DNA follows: TGTGCCACCAGCAGAGATATGGCAGGCTACGAGCAGTACTTC.